Listed here are 24 T cell receptor beta chains from one sample, sequenced in a study of blood T cell repertoires in COVID-19. Sequenced by immunoSEQ multiplex PCR; TCRdb stores in-frame clones only, minus some. The table lists some 270,000 clones, about nine tenths of them singletons. Source material: PBMCs or T cells enriched from blood (not recorded which). All receptors come from a woman aged 40-49 years who had recovered from COVID-19.

With respect to this clone: This CDR3 is also generated by other DNA sequences in the sample. The V and J genes are TRBV18 and TRBJ2-2, with 13 bases identical to TRBD2. Germline V gene data show CDR1 as KGHSH and CDR2 as LQKENI. The CDR3 length is 16 residues. With V trimmed by 6 bases and J by 5 bases, 6 bases remained unmatched. The CDR3 nucleotides read TGTGCCAGCTCGCCTGGACTAGCGGGGGTTACCGGGGAGCTGTTTTTT. Translating gives CASSPGLAGVTGELFF.

This clone was seen once. For the CDR3, the DNA is TGTGCCAGCAGCGTAGGACAGGGCTACACTGAAGCTTTCTTT. Amino acid sequence: CASSVGQGYTEAFF. V is TRBV9 and J is TRBJ1-1, with 7 nucleotides matching TRBD1. The CDR3 runs to 14 residues. Looked up from germline, CDR1 is SGDLS and CDR2 is YYNGEE. The J segment lost 3 bases and the V segment lost 0 bases, leaving 2 bases of the junction unmatched.

V is TRBV6-5 and J is TRBJ1-2; 7 nucleotides align to TRBD1. The CDR3 spans 15 residues. J was trimmed by 3 bases and V by 6 bases; bases with no gene match: 10. CDR1 is MNHEY and CDR2 is SVGAGI in the germline V gene. CDR3 sequence reads: CASSSLDRRYYGYTF. CDR3 DNA: TGTGCCAGCAGCTCATTGGACAGGAGATACTATGGCTACACCTTC.

The chain carries TRBV7-8 and TRBJ2-1, with TRBD2 as a possible D gene (6 bases). This CDR3 has 16 residues. Germline CDR1 reads SGHVS; CDR2 reads FQNEAQ. The V gene lost 4 bases and the J gene lost 8 bases, with 21 bases spanning the gap. The CDR3 protein is CASSSPPGAGFYEQFF. The CDR3 DNA reads TGTGCCAGCAGCTCCCCCCCGGGAGCCGGTTTCTATGAGCAGTTCTTC.

The chain joins TRBV6-5 to TRBJ1-2; D is undetermined. V lost 6 bases and J 0 bases, leaving 8 bases between the germline ends. The CDR3 length is 13 residues. CDR1 and CDR2 (germline): MNHEY, SVGAGI. CDR3 region: CASRRQTNYGYTF. CDR3 nucleotide sequence: TGTGCCAGCAGGAGGCAGACTAACTATGGCTACACCTTC.

The J gene is TRBJ1-1, the V gene TRBV5-4, with a tentative D call TRBD1 (6 bases). Germline values: CDR1 SGHNT, CDR2 YYREEE (reference sequence). With 4 bases removed from V and 1 base from J, the gap between germline ends came to 14 bases. The CDR3 runs 15 residues. The CDR3 here is CASSQTGQSNTEAFF. The CDR3, as DNA: TGTGCCAGCAGCCAGACGGGACAATCGAACACTGAAGCTTTCTTT.

J is TRBJ1-3 and V is TRBV12-5; tentative D call: TRBD1 (5 bases). There are 15 residues in the CDR3. In germline, CDR1 is LGHNT, CDR2 FRNRAP. Trimming took 9 bases from V and 2 from J, leaving 17 bases between them. CDR3 residues: CASSTQGATGNTIYF. CDR3 DNA: TGTGCTAGCTCCACCCAAGGGGCTACTGGAAACACCATATATTTT.

This clone was counted between two and nine times. The CDR3 sequence: CASSFQGDTEAFF. In DNA, the CDR3 is TGCGCCAGCAGCTTTCAGGGGGACACTGAAGCTTTCTTT. The chain employs TRBV5-1 and TRBJ1-1; 7 bases line up with TRBD1. V was pared by 2 bases and J by 3 bases, with 1 base of the junction left unmatched. Germline V gene sequence: CDR1 SGHRS, CDR2 YFSETQ. The CDR3 is 13 residues long.

The rearrangement joins TRBV2 to TRBJ1-1; D is undetermined. The germline V gene encodes CDR1 SNHLY and CDR2 FYNNEI. The V and J ends lost 8 bases and 2 bases respectively, with 12 bases between them. This CDR3 has 13 amino acids. CDR3 in DNA: TGTGCCAGCCCAAGAGGGCCTAACACTGAAGCTTTCTTT. It is translated as CASPRGPNTEAFF.

The J gene is TRBJ1-3, the V gene TRBV6-5, with D uncertain. The V gene's germline CDR1 is MNHEY and CDR2 SVGAGI. V was trimmed by 2 bases and J by 2 bases, leaving 10 bases between them. The CDR3 spans 15 residues. Here the CDR3 DNA reads TGTGCCAGCAGTTACAACAGTCCTCCTGGAAACACCATATATTTT. The encoded protein is CASSYNSPPGNTIYF.

In DNA, the CDR3 is TGCGCCAGCAGTAACAGGGTCATGAACACTGAAGCTTTCTTT. Translated, it gives CASSNRVMNTEAFF. The gene calls are TRBV10-1 and TRBJ1-1; TRBD1 might be the D (6 bases). CDR1 is WNHNN and CDR2 is SYGVQD in the germline V gene (reference sequence). The germline V and J ends were trimmed by 5 bases and 0 bases, with 10 bases remaining between them. The CDR3 totals 14 residues.

This chain links TRBV2 with TRBJ1-2; D gene ambiguous. V gave up 5 bases and J gave up 7 bases, with 17 bases separating them. Germline loops: CDR1 SNHLY, CDR2 FYNNEI. This CDR3 region has 14 residues. Written as DNA, the CDR3 is TGTGCCAGCAGTCCCACCGGGTTAACTGGTGGCTACACCTTC. Encoded protein: CASSPTGLTGGYTF.

V and J are TRBV20-1 and TRBJ2-7; the D gene is possibly TRBD1 (5 bases). Trimming shortened V by 3 bases and J by 6 bases, and 21 bases separated the two germline ends. The V gene's germline CDR1 is DFQATT and CDR2 SNEGSKA (reference sequence). The length of the CDR3 is 15 residues. In DNA, the CDR3 is TGCAGTGCTAGTATGTCCTCGGGTCTAGGGGCCGAGCAGTACTTC. This sequence encodes CSASMSSGLGAEQYF.

The V gene is TRBV11-2, the J gene TRBJ2-5, with TRBD1 matching over 7 bases. Unmatched junction bases numbered 6, after V lost 1 base and J lost 4 bases. CDR1 is SGHAT, CDR2 FQNNGV, per germline. The CDR3 spans 15 residues. The CDR3 nucleotides are TGTGCCAGCAGCTTAGCCAGACAGGGTACAGAGACCCAGTACTTC. It translates to CASSLARQGTETQYF.

Of note for this clone: Other DNA sequences within the sample encode an identical CDR3. The chain combines TRBV12-3 or TRBV12-4 with TRBJ1-2; no definite D call. This CDR3 comprises 12 residues. With 1 base removed from V and 8 bases from J, the gap between germline ends came to 8 bases. CDR3 loop: CASSLGGVGYTF. The CDR3 coding sequence is TGTGCCAGCAGTTTAGGTGGAGTCGGCTACACCTTC.

CDR3 protein: CASSQQGMGETQYF. The CDR3 DNA reads TGCGCCAGCAGCCAACAGGGTATGGGAGAGACCCAGTACTTC. This chain connects TRBV5-1 to TRBJ2-5; D perhaps matches TRBD1 (6 bases). This CDR3 has 14 amino acids. Trimming took off 4 bases at V and 4 bases at J, with 14 bases between the two ends. Germline CDR1 and CDR2: SGHRS and YFSETQ. Filled out from reference TRBV5-1 and TRBJ2-5, the complete variable domain reads KAGVTQTPRYLIKTRGQQVTLSCSPISGHRSVSWYQQTPGQGLQFLFEYFSETQRNKGNFPGRFSGRQFSNSRSEMNVSTLELGDSALYLCASSQQGMGETQYFGPGTRLLVL.

The chain has TRBV18 and TRBJ2-7; possibly TRBD1 for D (5 bases). Germline assignment: CDR1 KGHSH and CDR2 LQKENI. The CDR3 covers 13 residues. Deletions cut 1 base from V and 3 bases from J, with 7 bases between. CDR3 sequence reads: CASSPLDNYEQYF. The DNA of the CDR3 is TGTGCCAGCTCACCACTGGACAACTACGAGCAGTACTTC.

The chain combines TRBV7-8 with TRBJ1-6, with 9 bases matching TRBD1. The V and J ends lost 5 bases and 9 bases, in that order; junction bases with no gene match: 8. CDR3 length equals 15 residues. Germline CDR1 is SGHVS and CDR2 is FQNEAQ. The CDR3 DNA reads as TGTGCCAGCAGCCAGGCGGGACAGGGAGGTTCACCCCTCCACTTT. It codes for CASSQAGQGGSPLHF. The full variable domain, rest sourced from reference TRBV7-8 and TRBJ1-6, is GAGVSQSPRYKVAKRGQDVALRCDPISGHVSLFWYQQALGQGPEFLTYFQNEAQLDKSGLPSDRFFAERPEGSVSTLKIQRTQQEDSAVYLCASSQAGQGGSPLHFGNGTRLTVT.

The V gene is TRBV11-2, the J gene TRBJ2-7; 7 nucleotides line up with TRBD2. Germline CDR1 reads SGHAT; CDR2 reads FQNNGV. The ends lost 5 bases at V and 4 bases at J; junction bases unmatched: 5. The CDR3 is made up of 13 amino acids. The CDR3 DNA reads TGTGCCAGCAGCCGGGACTATCGATACGAGCAGTACTTC. Translated: CASSRDYRYEQYF.

The CDR3 DNA reads as TGTGCCAGCAGCTTGGACTTCTACGAGCAGTACTTC. It is translated as CASSLDFYEQYF. J is TRBJ2-7 and V is TRBV5-4; no clear D gene. Germline lookup yields CDR1 SGHNT and CDR2 YYREEE (reference sequence). Between the trimmed V and J ends, which lost 0 bases and 3 bases, there was a span of 4 bases. The CDR3 covers 12 residues.

This clone is a singleton in its sample. The J gene is TRBJ1-1, the V gene TRBV30; TRBD1 might be the D (5 bases). Germline-derived CDR1 and CDR2 are GTSNPN and SVGIG (reference sequence). Trimming stripped 3 bases from V and 1 base from J, with 9 bases between. CDR3 size: 13 residues. CDR3 loop: CAWRGGRNTEAFF. For the CDR3, the DNA is TGTGCCTGGAGGGGGGGTAGGAACACTGAAGCTTTCTTT.

V usage is TRBV10-3 and J usage is TRBJ2-4; a possible D gene is TRBD2 (5 bases). CDR1 is ENHRY, CDR2 SYGVKD, per germline. This CDR3 comprises 11 residues. V dropped 6 bases and J dropped 9 bases, with 9 bases sitting between them. The CDR3 DNA is TGTGCCATCAGCGAGGGCCCCATTCAGTACTTC. Protein sequence: CAISEGPIQYF.

This chain links TRBV5-4 with TRBJ2-4; 7 positions agree with TRBD1. V was clipped by 4 bases and J by 15 bases; unmatched bases: 19. The length of the CDR3 is 15 residues. Germline assignment: CDR1 SGHNT and CDR2 YYREEE (reference sequence). CDR3 sequence reads: CASSQRQGPVNMLYF. CDR3 coding DNA: TGTGCCAGCAGCCAACGACAGGGCCCGGTGAATATGCTGTACTTC.

The genes are TRBV7-3 and TRBJ1-6, with D tentatively TRBD1 (5 bases). Looked up from germline, CDR1 is SGHTA and CDR2 is FQGTGA. Trimming pared 5 bases from V and 9 bases from J, leaving 11 bases between. The CDR3 consists of 13 residues. This chain's CDR3 is CASSRDWGSPLHF. Here the CDR3 DNA reads TGTGCCAGCAGCAGGGACTGGGGTTCACCCCTCCACTTT.